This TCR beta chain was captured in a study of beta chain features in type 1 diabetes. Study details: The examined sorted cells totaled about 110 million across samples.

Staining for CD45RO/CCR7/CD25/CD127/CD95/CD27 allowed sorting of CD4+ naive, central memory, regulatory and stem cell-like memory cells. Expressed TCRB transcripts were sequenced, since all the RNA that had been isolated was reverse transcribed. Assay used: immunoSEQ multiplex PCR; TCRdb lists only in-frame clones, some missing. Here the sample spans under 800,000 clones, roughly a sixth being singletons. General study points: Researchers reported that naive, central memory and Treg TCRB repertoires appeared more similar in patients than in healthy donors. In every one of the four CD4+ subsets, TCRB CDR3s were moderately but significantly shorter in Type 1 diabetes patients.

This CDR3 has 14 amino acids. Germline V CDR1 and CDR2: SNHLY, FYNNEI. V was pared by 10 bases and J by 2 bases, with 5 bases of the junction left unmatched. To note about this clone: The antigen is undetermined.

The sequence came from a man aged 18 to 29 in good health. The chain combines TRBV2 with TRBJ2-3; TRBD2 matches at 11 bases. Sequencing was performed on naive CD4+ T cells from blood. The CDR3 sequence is CATSGLAVTDTQYF. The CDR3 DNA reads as TGTGCCACCTCGGGACTAGCGGTCACAGATACGCAGTATTTT.